This TCR beta chain was captured by sequencing in a study of T cell changes during pregnancy in multiple sclerosis. Assay used: immunoSEQ multiplex PCR; TCRdb lists only in-frame clones, some missing. Among tens of thousands of clones listed, around 92% were seen once. The sequence was obtained from a female donor with multiple sclerosis, enrolled in a pregnancy study. This specimen consisted of CD8+ T cells from peripheral blood mononuclear cells, obtained in the second trimester of pregnancy.

CDR3 coding DNA: TGTGCCAGCAGCGTAGAGGGGTCGGGTGGCTACACCTTC. Its translation is CASSVEGSGGYTF. The chain employs TRBV9 and TRBJ1-2, with D maybe TRBD1 (5 bases). The CDR3 runs 13 residues. Looked up from germline, CDR1 is SGDLS and CDR2 is YYNGEE. Trimming left V 0 bases short and J 7 bases short, with 10 bases between.